This TCR beta chain was recovered during a study of blood T cells in healthy people across ages (dated by TCRdb to between 2015 and 2017). At the level of the whole study: In model experiments, template switching captured about one uniquely barcoded TCR beta cDNA molecule for every two T cells. The donors were divided into four age groups: young (average approximately 15 years), middle-aged (approximately 41), aged (62) and long-lived (about 79). To track age-related changes in TCR beta repertoire diversity, the study relied on deep sequencing normalized with unique cDNA molecular identifiers. To avoid experimental bias, donors of different ages were randomly spread across the sequencing lanes. Using the same blood draw, the study looked at two additional independent replicas of 1 million unique cDNA reads for two donors, one aged 18 to 29 and the other aged 80 or older. What the study reported, not specific to this receptor: Estimates of total diversity based on one million sequenced T cells were regarded as lower bounds and as underestimates. The long-lived group showed more naive CD4+ T cells, fewer expanded clones and increased TCR diversity than the aged group, suggesting age selection. The CMV infection status of donors was not known, potentially confounding age-related changes in expanded clonotypes. The percentage of naive T cells measured by flow cytometry correlated strongly with observed TCR beta diversity. As age increased, observed TCR beta diversity per million T cells dropped in a roughly linear way, and a significant reduction was already evident by age 40. Because profiling used bulk unsorted PBMCs, naive and antigen-experienced compartments could not be compared conclusively.

The protocol used for the library was 5' RACE. The run used an Illumina HiSeq 2500. The second PCR ran for about 6 to 12 cycles and used a J-beta primer mix along with a sample-barcoded 5' primer. A unique molecular identifier was introduced onto each TCR beta cDNA molecule by a template-switch 5' adaptor carrying 12 random nucleotides. Each sample yielded at least 2.5 million CDR3-containing paired-end reads. First-strand cDNA was synthesized from all RNA with the Mint cDNA synthesis kit, primed by a TRBC-specific oligonucleotide. Following uracil-DNA glycosylase treatment, a first 18-cycle PCR with universal primers M1SS and BC2_uni_R was performed on all cDNA. The paper's processing steps were these. Normalization of each sample was performed by random selection of 1 million high-quality reads, each carrying a distinct molecular identifier. Reads sharing molecular identifiers were discarded rather than binned into consensus sequences. MiTCR, run with a Q25 quality threshold and the strictest error-elimination algorithm, handled CDR3 identification, clonotype clustering and error correction. A nonparametric unseen species model using Euler transformation provided a lower-bound estimate of total TCR beta diversity. TCRdb cleaned the public reads at Q25 with fastp, built clones with MiXCR and kept in-frame beta chains. Rows are unified per CDR3 protein, each entry keeping the most common DNA and genes. None of the V and J calls come from the authors' own analysis; TCRdb made them. Within this sample are 850,000 to 1,300,000 distinct CDR3 sequences, with 45% of them counted one time only. The ten largest make up approximately 20% of the sample.

Reading the germline V gene gives CDR1 MNHNS and CDR2 SASEGT. The CDR3 runs 13 amino acids, cysteine and phenylalanine included. Only the CDR3 DNA stays, 39 bases, in frame from base 1. At the junction V is shortened by 2 bases and J by 1 base, with 4 bases in between. This clonotype was seen only a few times. Its antigen is unknown. Base qualities are not provided; no much larger clone lies one nucleotide away. The donors were some 36 Caucasian individuals from Russia, aged about 6 to 95 years, who were systemically healthy. Each donor gave ten milliliters of peripheral blood, collected into EDTA-treated Vacutainer tubes. Ficoll-Paque density-gradient centrifugation was used to isolate PBMCs, with at least 6.5 million per sample. Trizol reagent was used to extract total RNA from the PBMCs, yielding at least 6 micrograms per sample. The percentages of naive CD45RAhigh/CD27high T cells were determined by flow cytometry on a PBMC aliquot from every donor.

This clonotype was obtained from a woman aged 55-69 years in good health. The chain is assembled from TRBV6-1 and TRBJ2-3, with the D gene call left open. Sequenced material: blood. The DNA sequence is TGTGCCAGCAGTGAACACGGCACAGATACGCAGTATTTT. This yields the protein CASSEHGTDTQYF.